What follows are 20 T cell receptor beta chains derived from one specimen sequenced in a study of blood T cell repertoires in COVID-19. Generated by immunoSEQ multiplex PCR, the TCRdb table keeps only in-frame clones and is missing some. This table holds 65,000 to 70,000 clones, roughly 80% found once. The sequenced sample was peripheral blood. These receptors originate from a man aged 80 or over with active COVID-19.

The chain employs TRBV5-4 and TRBJ2-3; no clear D. Germline V lookup: CDR1 SGHNT, CDR2 YYREEE (reference sequence). This CDR3 is 13 amino acids long. V shed 2 bases and J shed 1 base, with 5 bases lying between them. The CDR3 region is CASSLRGTDTQYF. CDR3 sequence (DNA): TGTGCCAGCAGCTTACGGGGCACAGATACGCAGTATTTT.

The V gene is TRBV9, the J gene TRBJ2-5; 8 nucleotides line up with TRBD2. Germline CDR1 SGDLS, CDR2 YYNGEE. This CDR3 is built from 14 residues. V trimming: 2 bases; J trimming: 2 bases; junction bases outside the gene matches: 2. The chain's CDR3 is CASSVGTRQETQYF. CDR3 nucleotide sequence: TGTGCCAGCAGCGTGGGGACTAGACAAGAGACCCAGTACTTC.

This chain connects TRBV9 to TRBJ1-2; 8 bases match TRBD1. CDR1 and CDR2 (germline): SGDLS, YYNGEE. The CDR3 loop spans 15 amino acids. V was pared by 3 bases and J by 2 bases, with 6 bases of the junction left unmatched. The CDR3 DNA is TGTGCCAGCAGCGACGTCCAGGGGGCCAACTATGGCTACACCTTC. Its protein is CASSDVQGANYGYTF.

This clone appeared a few times. The rearrangement links TRBV5-5 to TRBJ2-7, with unresolved D. The CDR3 is made up of 13 amino acids. Germline assignment: CDR1 SGHKS and CDR2 YYEKEE (reference sequence). V was clipped by 0 bases and J by 3 bases, with 7 bases between them. CDR3 loop: CASSLADNYEQYF. CDR3 nucleotide sequence: TGTGCCAGCAGCTTGGCAGATAACTACGAGCAGTACTTC.

V and J are TRBV5-1 and TRBJ1-2, with D perhaps matching TRBD1 (5 bases). Germline V gives CDR1 SGHRS, CDR2 YFSETQ. The CDR3 has 13 amino acids. The V gene lost 3 bases and the J gene lost 12 bases, with 18 bases spanning the gap. DNA for the CDR3: TGCGCCAGCAGCTCACCGCCGTTAGGGGCTAACACCTTC. Protein sequence: CASSSPPLGANTF. The entire variable domain, with the rest obtained from reference TRBV5-1 and TRBJ1-2, is as follows: KAGVTQTPRYLIKTRGQQVTLSCSPISGHRSVSWYQQTPGQGLQFLFEYFSETQRNKGNFPGRFSGRQFSNSRSEMNVSTLELGDSALYLCASSSPPLGANTFGSGTRLTVV.

The CDR3 reads CASGDVGGGTDTQYF. In DNA, the CDR3 is TGTGCCAGCGGCGACGTGGGGGGTGGCACAGATACGCAGTATTTT. The rearrangement links TRBV27 to TRBJ2-3; D may be TRBD2 (6 bases). V lost 8 bases to trimming and J lost 1 base, with 16 bases between them. CDR1 is MNHEY, CDR2 SMNVEV, per germline (reference sequence). The CDR3 totals 15 residues.

This clone appeared a few times. The genes are TRBV25-1 and TRBJ1-3; D ambiguous. Germline CDR1 is MGHDK and CDR2 is SYGVNS. The CDR3 is 15 amino acids. V lost 1 base to trimming and J lost 0 bases, with 7 bases between them. CDR3 protein: CASSESGSSGNTIYF. The CDR3 nucleotides read TGTGCCAGCAGTGAATCGGGGAGCTCTGGAAACACCATATATTTT.

This sequence joins TRBV30 and TRBJ2-2, with 13 bases lining up with TRBD2. In germline, CDR1 is GTSNPN, CDR2 SVGIG (reference sequence). This CDR3 has 16 residues. The ends lost 6 bases at V and 6 bases at J; junction bases unmatched: 10. The DNA of the CDR3 is TGTGCCTGCCATGCAACTAGCGGGAGGGCCGCCGGGGAGCTGTTTTTT. Protein: CACHATSGRAAGELFF.

V usage is TRBV28 and J usage is TRBJ2-3, with 8 bases matching TRBD2. The CDR3 runs 13 residues. Germline CDR1 and CDR2: MDHEN and SYDVKM. The CDR3 DNA reads as TGTGCTTACGGACTAGCACACACAGATACGCAGTATTTT. Translating it yields CAYGLAHTDTQYF.

The chain links TRBV7-2 to TRBJ2-3, with 11 bases matching TRBD2. The CDR3 has 16 residues. V lost 4 bases and J lost 5; bases outside the gene matches: 8. Germline V gene data show CDR1 as SGHTA and CDR2 as FQGNSA. The CDR3 region is CASSSYSGGAVDTQYF. In DNA, the CDR3 is TGTGCCAGCAGCTCCTATAGCGGGGGGGCCGTAGATACGCAGTATTTT.

This sequence joins TRBV27 and TRBJ1-1; no firm D call. Trimming stripped 5 bases from V and 8 bases from J, with 15 bases between. From germline, CDR1 is MNHEY and CDR2 SMNVEV (reference sequence). CDR3 length: 13 residues. In DNA, the CDR3 is TGTGCCAGCAGTAGAGGGAGGGAAACCGAAGCTTTCTTT. Its translation is CASSRGRETEAFF.

The CDR3 here is CASRGTAYEQYF. The CDR3 bases are TGTGCCAGCAGGGGGACAGCCTACGAGCAGTACTTC. The chain joins TRBV12-3 or TRBV12-4 to TRBJ2-7; 7 nucleotides match TRBD1. CDR3 size: 12 residues. The ends lost 6 bases at V and 2 bases at J; junction bases unmatched: 1.

V gene TRBV2 combines with J gene TRBJ1-3; D gene uncertain. This CDR3 has 12 amino acids. The germline V gene has CDR1 SNHLY and CDR2 FYNNEI. The V and J ends lost 6 bases and 6 bases respectively, with 9 bases between them. The CDR3 is CASSPRENTIYF. DNA for the CDR3: TGTGCCAGCAGCCCCCGAGAAAACACCATATATTTT.

V and J are TRBV20-1 and TRBJ1-3; D is ambiguous. Trimming took 3 bases from V and 7 from J, leaving 7 bases between them. Germline CDR1 DFQATT, CDR2 SNEGSKA (reference sequence). The length of the CDR3 is 11 residues. The chain's CDR3 is CSARPGNTIYF. CDR3 nucleotides: TGCAGTGCTAGGCCGGGGAACACCATATATTTT.

The chain combines TRBV6-6 with TRBJ1-3, with TRBD1 as a possible D gene (6 bases). Trimming stripped 6 bases from V and 0 bases from J, with 12 bases between. The germline CDR1 and CDR2 sequences are MNHNY and SVGAGI (reference sequence). The CDR3 covers 15 residues. In DNA, the CDR3 is TGTGCCAGCAGCTCCGGGACAATCTCTGGAAACACCATATATTTT. Encoded protein: CASSSGTISGNTIYF.

This clone was seen once. The genes are TRBV10-3 and TRBJ2-7; D call uncertain. The V and J ends lost 11 bases and 3 bases respectively, with 20 bases between them. The CDR3 runs to 14 residues. CDR1 and CDR2 (germline): ENHRY, SYGVKD. CDR3 nucleotide sequence: TGTGCCTCTAGGCGTGACGGAAGAAACTACGAGCAGTACTTC. Translated, it gives CASRRDGRNYEQYF.

V usage is TRBV7-2 and J usage is TRBJ1-2; 9 positions match TRBD1. Germline loops: CDR1 SGHTA, CDR2 FQGNSA. This CDR3 is built from 15 residues. The ends lost 2 bases at V and 5 bases at J; junction bases unmatched: 6. CDR3: CASSLWGTGIYGYTF. In DNA, the CDR3 is TGTGCCAGCAGCTTATGGGGGACAGGGATTTATGGCTACACCTTC.

V gene TRBV24-1 combines with J gene TRBJ2-2; a possible D gene is TRBD2 (6 bases). Trimming removed 4 bases from V and 1 base from J, with 9 bases in between. This CDR3 is built from 15 residues. The germline V gene has CDR1 KGHDR and CDR2 SFDVKD. The CDR3 DNA sequence: TGTGCCACCAGTGACGCGGGGAAGAACACCGGGGAGCTGTTTTTT. It is translated as CATSDAGKNTGELFF.

The chain joins TRBV5-1 to TRBJ1-1, with TRBD1 identical over 7 bases. Trimming removed 4 bases from V and 4 bases from J; junction bases left unmatched: 4. The CDR3 consists of 13 residues. Germline lookup yields CDR1 SGHRS and CDR2 YFSETQ. The CDR3 loop is CASSHTGVTEAFF. The CDR3 nucleotides are TGCGCCAGCAGCCACACAGGGGTCACTGAAGCTTTCTTT.

The J gene is TRBJ2-1, the V gene TRBV4-2; TRBD2 agrees at 7 bases. Germline-derived CDR1 and CDR2 are LGHNA and YNFKEQ. J lost 2 bases, V lost 1 base, and 2 bases had no gene match. The CDR3 has 15 residues. The DNA for the CDR3 is TGTGCCAGCAGCCAAGTCCTAGCGGCCTACAATGAGCAGTTCTTC. The encoded protein is CASSQVLAAYNEQFF.